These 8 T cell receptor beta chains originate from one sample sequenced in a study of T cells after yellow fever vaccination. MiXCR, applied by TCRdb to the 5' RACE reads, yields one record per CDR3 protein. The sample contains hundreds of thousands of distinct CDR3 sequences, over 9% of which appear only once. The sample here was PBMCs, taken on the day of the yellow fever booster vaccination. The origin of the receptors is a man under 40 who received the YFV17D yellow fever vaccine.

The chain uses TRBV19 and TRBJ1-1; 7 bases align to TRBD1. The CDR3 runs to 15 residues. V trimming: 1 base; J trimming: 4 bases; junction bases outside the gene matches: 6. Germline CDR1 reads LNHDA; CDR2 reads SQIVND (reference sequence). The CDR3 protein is CASSIGGTAGTEAFF. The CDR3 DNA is TGTGCCAGTAGTATAGGAGGGACAGCAGGCACTGAAGCTTTCTTT.

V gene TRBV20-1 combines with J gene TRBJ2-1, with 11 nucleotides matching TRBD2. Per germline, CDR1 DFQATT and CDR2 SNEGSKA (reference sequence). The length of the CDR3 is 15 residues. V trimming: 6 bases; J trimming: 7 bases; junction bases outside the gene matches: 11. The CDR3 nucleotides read TGCAGTGCCCCCAACTCCGGGACTAGCGGTAATGAGCAGTTCTTC. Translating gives CSAPNSGTSGNEQFF.

CDR3 loop: CASSSTGQRQVYEQYF. CDR3 coding DNA: TGCGCCAGCAGCTCGACCGGCCAGCGACAGGTCTACGAGCAGTACTTC. The chain carries TRBV5-1 and TRBJ2-7; maybe TRBD1 (6 bases). V was shortened by 3 bases and J by 3 bases, with 19 bases between the two germline ends. This CDR3 contains 16 residues. Germline CDR1 is SGHRS and CDR2 is YFSETQ.

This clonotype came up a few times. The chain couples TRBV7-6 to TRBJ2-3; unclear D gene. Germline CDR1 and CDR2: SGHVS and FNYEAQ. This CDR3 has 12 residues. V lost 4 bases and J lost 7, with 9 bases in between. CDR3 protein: CASSSLGYTQYF. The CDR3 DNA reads TGTGCCAGCAGCTCCCTCGGATATACGCAGTATTTT. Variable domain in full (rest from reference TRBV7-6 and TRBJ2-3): GAGVSQSPRYKVTKRGQDVALRCDPISGHVSLYWYRQALGQGPEFLTYFNYEAQQDKSGLPNDRFSAERPEGSISTLTIQRTEQRDSAMYRCASSSLGYTQYFGPGTRLTVL.

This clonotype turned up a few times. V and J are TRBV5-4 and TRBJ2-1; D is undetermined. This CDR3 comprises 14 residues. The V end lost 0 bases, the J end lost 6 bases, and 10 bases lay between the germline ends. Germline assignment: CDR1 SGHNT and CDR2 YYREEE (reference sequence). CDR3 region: CASSLGTLGNEQFF. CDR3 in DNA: TGTGCCAGCAGCTTGGGGACCCTTGGCAATGAGCAGTTCTTC.

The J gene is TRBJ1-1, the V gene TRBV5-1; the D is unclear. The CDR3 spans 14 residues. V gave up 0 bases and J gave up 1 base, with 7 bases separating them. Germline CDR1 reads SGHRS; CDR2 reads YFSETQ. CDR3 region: CASSLDIENTEAFF. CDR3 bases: TGCGCCAGCAGCTTGGACATCGAGAACACTGAAGCTTTCTTT.

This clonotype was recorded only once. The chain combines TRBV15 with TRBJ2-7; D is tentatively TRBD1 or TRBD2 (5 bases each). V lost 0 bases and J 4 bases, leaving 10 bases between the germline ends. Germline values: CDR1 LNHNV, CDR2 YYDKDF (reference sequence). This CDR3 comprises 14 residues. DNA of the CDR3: TGTGCCACCAGCAGAGATTCCGGGGCGTACGAGCAGTACTTC. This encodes CATSRDSGAYEQYF.

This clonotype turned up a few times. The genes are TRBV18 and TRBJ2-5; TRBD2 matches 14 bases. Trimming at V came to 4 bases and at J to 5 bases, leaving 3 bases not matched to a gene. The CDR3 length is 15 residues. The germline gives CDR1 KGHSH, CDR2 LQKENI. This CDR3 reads CASSQGTSGSETQYF. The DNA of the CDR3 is TGTGCCAGCTCACAAGGGACTAGCGGGAGTGAGACCCAGTACTTC.